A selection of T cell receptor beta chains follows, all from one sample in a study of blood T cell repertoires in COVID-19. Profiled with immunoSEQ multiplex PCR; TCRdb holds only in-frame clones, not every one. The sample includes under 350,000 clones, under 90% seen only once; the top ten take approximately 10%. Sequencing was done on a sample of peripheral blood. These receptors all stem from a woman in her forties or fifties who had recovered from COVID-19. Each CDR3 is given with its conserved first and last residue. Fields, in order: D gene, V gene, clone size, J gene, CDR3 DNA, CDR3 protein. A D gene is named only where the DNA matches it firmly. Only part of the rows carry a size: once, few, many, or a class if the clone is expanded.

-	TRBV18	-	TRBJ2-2	TGTGCCAGCTCAACCCAGGGCCCCGGGGAGCTGTTTTTT	CASSTQGPGELFF
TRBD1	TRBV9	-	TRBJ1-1	TGTGCCAGCAGCCCCGGGCCGGGACAGTACACTGAAGCTTTCTTT	CASSPGPGQYTEAFF
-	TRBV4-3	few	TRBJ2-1	TGCGCCAGCAGCCAGGCCCGCGGCCGTAATGAGCAGTTCTTC	CASSQARGRNEQFF
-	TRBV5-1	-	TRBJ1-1	TGCGCCAGCAGCTTGATTAGGGGAGGTGGCGATGAAGCTTTCTTT	CASSLIRGGGDEAFF
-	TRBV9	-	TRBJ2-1	TGTGCCAGCAGCCCTCGTCACAATGAGCAGTTCTTC	CASSPRHNEQFF
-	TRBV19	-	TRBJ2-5	TGTGCCAGTAGTACGGGGTTGCAAGAGACCCAGTACTTC	CASSTGLQETQYF
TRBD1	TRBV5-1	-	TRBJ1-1	TGCGCCAGCAGCTGGGGACAGGGTTTAGCTGAAGCTTTCTTT	CASSWGQGLAEAFF
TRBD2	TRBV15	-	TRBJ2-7	TGTGCCACCAGCAGAGCCCGAACTAGCGGGGGGCCCTACGAGCAGTACTTC	CATSRARTSGGPYEQYF
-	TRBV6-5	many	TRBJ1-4	TGTGCCAGCAGGAAAGGAGGTGAAAAACTGTTTTTT	CASRKGGEKLFF
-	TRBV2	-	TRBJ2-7	TGTGCCAGCGGGGGAGGATACGAGCAGTACTTC	CASGGGYEQYF
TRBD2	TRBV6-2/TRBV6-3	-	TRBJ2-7	TGTGCCAGCAGTTATCTTCCGGGGGGGCCTCCTACCTACGAGCAGTACTTC	CASSYLPGGPPTYEQYF
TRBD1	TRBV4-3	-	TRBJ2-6	TGCGCCAGCAGCCAAGCTGACAGGGGGTCTTCCGGGGCCAACGTCCTGACTTTC	CASSQADRGSSGANVLTF
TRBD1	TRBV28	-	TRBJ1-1	TGTGCCAGCAGTTTGGACAGGGGTAACACTGAAGCTTTCTTT	CASSLDRGNTEAFF
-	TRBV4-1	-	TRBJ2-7	TGCGCCAGCAGCCAAGAGTCAGCGTCCGTTTACGAGCAGTACTTC	CASSQESASVYEQYF
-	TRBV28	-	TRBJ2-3	TGTGCCAGCAGTCTCACAGATACGCAGTATTTT	CASSLTDTQYF
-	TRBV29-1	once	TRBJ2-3	TGCAGCGGTAACTGGGATACGCAGTATTTT	CSGNWDTQYF
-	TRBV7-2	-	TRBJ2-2	TGTGCCAGCAGCTTAGACGTCCGGGCCGGGGAGCTGTTTTTT	CASSLDVRAGELFF
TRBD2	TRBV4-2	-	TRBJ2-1	TGTGCCAGCAGCCAAGACCCGGGACTAGACTACAATGAGCAGTTCTTC	CASSQDPGLDYNEQFF
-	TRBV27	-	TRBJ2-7	TGTGCCAGCAGTTCTACCCCCCTTCCCTCCTACGAGCAGTACTTC	CASSSTPLPSYEQYF
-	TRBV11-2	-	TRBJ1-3	TGTGCCAGCAGCTTAGGGTGGGCAGGATATAGTTCTGGAAACACCATATATTTT	CASSLGWAGYSSGNTIYF
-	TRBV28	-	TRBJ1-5	TGTGCCAGCAGTTCGGGGGTCCAATATAGCAATCAGCCCCAGCATTTT	CASSSGVQYSNQPQHF
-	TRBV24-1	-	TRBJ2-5	TGTGCCACCCGCGGGCAGAACCTAGAGACCCAGTACTTC	CATRGQNLETQYF
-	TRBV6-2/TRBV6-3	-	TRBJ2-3	TGTGCCAGCAGTTACGGACAACTCACAGATACGCAGTATTTT	CASSYGQLTDTQYF
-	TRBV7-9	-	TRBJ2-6	TGTGCCAGCAGCACCGGGTGGGTTCCTGGGGCCAACGTCCTGACTTTC	CASSTGWVPGANVLTF
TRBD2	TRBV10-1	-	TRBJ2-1	TGCGCCAGCGGCCTATCTAGCGGGAGAAACAATGAGCAGTTCTTC	CASGLSSGRNNEQFF
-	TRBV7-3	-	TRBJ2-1	TGTGCCAGCAGCCCTAGGACTACCACCTGGTCCTACAATGAGCAGTTCTTC	CASSPRTTTWSYNEQFF
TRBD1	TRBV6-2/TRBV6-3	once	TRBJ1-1	TGTGCCAGCAGTTACTGGGACAGGGTATACACTGAAGCTTTCTTT	CASSYWDRVYTEAFF
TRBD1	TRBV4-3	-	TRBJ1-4	TGCGCCAGCAGCCTATGGGACAGGGATGGTAATGAAAAACTGTTTTTT	CASSLWDRDGNEKLFF
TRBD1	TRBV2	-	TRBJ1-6	TGTGCCAGCAGGGTGGGATGGGACAGCTTTAATTCACCCCTCCACTTT	CASRVGWDSFNSPLHF
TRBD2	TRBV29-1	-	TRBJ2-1	TGCAGCTTGACGATACGGGGGGGGCAGCAATACAATGAGCAGTTCTTC	CSLTIRGGQQYNEQFF
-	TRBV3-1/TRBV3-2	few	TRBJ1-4	TGTGCCAGCAGCCAAGGAGGAGTCTCCAATGAAAAACTGTTTTTT	CASSQGGVSNEKLFF
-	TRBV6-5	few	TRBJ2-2	TGTGCCAGCAGCCGGGAGTTCACCGGGGAGCTGTTTTTT	CASSREFTGELFF
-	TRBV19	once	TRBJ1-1	TGTGCCAGTAGTCTGACAGGGAACACTGAAGCTTTCTTT	CASSLTGNTEAFF
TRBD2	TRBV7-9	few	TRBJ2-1	TGTGCCAGCAGCTTTGATAGCGGGAGCTTAAATGAGCAGTTCTTC	CASSFDSGSLNEQFF
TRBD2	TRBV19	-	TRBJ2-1	TGTGCCAGTAGTGGGGGGGGACCTTACAATGAGCAGTTCTTC	CASSGGGPYNEQFF
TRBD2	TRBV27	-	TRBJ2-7	TGTGCCAGCAGTTCAGGACTAGCGGGAAACGAGCAGTACTTC	CASSSGLAGNEQYF
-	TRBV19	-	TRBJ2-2	TGTGCCAGTAGTCCGGGTTTTGGCACCGGGGAGCTGTTTTTT	CASSPGFGTGELFF
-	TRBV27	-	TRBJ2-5	TGTGCCAGCAGTTTCTATAGTGGCCGGGGTCAAGAGACCCAGTACTTC	CASSFYSGRGQETQYF
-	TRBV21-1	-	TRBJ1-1	TGTGCCAGCAGCAAACCGGGGAAGGACACTGAAGCTTTCTTT	CASSKPGKDTEAFF
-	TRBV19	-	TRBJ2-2	TGTGCCAGTACTAGGGGCACCGGGGAGCTGTTTTTT	CASTRGTGELFF
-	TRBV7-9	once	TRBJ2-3	TGTGCCAGCAGCCAGGGACTAGATACGCAGTATTTT	CASSQGLDTQYF
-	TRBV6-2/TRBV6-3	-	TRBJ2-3	TGTGCCAGCAGTCCCATGCGGGGTAGTACAGATACGCAGTATTTT	CASSPMRGSTDTQYF
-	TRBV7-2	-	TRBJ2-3	TGTGCCAGCAGCTTGGCGGGATCGCCAGATACGCAGTATTTT	CASSLAGSPDTQYF